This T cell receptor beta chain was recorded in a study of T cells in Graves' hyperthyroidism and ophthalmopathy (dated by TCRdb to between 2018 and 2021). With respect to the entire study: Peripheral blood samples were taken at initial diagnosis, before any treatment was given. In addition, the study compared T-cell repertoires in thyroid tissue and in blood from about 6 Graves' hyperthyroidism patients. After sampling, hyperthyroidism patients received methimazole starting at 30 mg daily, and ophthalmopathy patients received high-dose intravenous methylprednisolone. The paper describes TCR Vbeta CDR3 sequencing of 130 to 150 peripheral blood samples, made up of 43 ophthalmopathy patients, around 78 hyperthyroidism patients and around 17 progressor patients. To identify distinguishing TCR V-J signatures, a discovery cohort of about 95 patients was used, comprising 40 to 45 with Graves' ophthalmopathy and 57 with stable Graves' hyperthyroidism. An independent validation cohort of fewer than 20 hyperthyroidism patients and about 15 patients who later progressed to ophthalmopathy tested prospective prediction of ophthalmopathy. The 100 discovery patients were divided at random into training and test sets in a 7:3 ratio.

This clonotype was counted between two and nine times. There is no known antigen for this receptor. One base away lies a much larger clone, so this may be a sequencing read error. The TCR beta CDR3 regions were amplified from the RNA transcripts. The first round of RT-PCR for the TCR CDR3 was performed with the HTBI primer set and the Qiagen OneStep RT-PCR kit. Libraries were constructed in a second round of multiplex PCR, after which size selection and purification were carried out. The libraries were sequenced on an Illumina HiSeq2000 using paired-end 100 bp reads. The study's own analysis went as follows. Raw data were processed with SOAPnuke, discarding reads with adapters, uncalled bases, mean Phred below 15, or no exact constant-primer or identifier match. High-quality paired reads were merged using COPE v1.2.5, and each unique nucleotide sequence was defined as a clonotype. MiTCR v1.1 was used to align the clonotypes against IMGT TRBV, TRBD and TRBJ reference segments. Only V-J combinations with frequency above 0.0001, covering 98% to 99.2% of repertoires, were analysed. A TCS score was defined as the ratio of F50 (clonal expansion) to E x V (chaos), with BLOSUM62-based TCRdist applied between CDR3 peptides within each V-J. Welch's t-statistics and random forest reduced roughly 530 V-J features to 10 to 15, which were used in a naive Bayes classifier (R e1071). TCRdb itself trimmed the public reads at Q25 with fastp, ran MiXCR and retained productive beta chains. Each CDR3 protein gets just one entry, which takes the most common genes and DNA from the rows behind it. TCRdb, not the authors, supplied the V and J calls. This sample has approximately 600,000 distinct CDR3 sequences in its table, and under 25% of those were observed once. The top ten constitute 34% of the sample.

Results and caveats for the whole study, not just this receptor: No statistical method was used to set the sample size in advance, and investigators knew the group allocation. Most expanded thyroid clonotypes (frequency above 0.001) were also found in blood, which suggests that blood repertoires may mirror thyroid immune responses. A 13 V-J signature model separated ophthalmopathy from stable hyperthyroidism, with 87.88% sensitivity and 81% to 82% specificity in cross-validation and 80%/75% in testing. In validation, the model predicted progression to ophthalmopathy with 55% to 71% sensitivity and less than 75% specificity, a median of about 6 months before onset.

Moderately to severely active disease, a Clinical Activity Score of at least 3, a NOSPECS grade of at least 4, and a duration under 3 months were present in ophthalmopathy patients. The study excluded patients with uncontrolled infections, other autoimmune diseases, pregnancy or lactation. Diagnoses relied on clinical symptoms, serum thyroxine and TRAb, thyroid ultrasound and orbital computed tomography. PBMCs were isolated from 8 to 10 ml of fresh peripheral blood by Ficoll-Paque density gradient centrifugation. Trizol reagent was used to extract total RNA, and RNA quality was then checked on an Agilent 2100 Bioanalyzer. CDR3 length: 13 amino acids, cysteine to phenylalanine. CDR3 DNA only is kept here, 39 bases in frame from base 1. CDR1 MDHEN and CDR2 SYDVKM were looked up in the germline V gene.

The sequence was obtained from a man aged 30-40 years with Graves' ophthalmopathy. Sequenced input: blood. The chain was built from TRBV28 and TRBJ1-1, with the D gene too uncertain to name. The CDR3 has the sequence CAGSFRMNTEAFF. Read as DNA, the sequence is TGTGCCGGCAGTTTTCGGATGAACACTGAAGCTTTCTTT.